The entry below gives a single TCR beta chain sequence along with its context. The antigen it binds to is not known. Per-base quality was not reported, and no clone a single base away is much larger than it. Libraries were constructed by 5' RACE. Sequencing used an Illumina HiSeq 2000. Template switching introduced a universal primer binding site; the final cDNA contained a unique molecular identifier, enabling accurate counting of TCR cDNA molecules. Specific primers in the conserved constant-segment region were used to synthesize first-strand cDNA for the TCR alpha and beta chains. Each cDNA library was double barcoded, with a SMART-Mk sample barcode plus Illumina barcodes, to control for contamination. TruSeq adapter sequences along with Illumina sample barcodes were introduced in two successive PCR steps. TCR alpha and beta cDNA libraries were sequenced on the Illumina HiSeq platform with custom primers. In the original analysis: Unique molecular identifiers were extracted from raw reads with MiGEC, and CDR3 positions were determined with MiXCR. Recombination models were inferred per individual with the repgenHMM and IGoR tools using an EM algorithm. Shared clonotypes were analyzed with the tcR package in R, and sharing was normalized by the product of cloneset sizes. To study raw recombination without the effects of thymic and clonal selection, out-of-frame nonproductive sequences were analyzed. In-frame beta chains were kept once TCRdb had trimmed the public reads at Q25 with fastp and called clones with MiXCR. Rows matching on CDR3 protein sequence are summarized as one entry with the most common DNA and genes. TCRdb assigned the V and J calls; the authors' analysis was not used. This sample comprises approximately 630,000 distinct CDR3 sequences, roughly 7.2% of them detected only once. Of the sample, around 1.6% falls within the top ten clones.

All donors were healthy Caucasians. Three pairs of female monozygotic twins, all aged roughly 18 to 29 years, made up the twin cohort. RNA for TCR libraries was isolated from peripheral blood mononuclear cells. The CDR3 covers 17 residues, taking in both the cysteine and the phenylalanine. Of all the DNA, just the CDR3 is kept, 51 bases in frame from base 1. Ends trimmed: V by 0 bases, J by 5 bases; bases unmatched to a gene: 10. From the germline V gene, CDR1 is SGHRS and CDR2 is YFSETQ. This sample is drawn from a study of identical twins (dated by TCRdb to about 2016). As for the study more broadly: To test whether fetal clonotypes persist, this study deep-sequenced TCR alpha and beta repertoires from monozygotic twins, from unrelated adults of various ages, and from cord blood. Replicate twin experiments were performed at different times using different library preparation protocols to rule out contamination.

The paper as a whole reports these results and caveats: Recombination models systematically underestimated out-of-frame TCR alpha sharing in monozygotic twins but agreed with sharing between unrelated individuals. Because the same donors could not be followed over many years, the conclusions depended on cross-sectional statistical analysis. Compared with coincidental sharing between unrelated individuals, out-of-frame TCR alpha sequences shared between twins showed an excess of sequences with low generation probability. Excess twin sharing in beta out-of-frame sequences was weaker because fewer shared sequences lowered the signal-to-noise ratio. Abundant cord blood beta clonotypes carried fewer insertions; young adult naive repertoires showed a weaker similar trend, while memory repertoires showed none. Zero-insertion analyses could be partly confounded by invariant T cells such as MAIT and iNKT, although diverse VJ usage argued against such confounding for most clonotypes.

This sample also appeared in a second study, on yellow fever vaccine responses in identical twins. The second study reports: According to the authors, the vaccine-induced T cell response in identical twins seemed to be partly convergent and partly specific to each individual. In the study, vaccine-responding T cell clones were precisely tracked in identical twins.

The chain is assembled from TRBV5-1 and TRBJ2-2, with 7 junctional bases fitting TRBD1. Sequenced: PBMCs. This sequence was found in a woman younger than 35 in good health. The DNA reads TGCGCCAGCAGCTTGGCCGGTGAAAGGGGGCGAACCGGGGAGCTGTTTTTT. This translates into CASSLAGERGRTGELFF.